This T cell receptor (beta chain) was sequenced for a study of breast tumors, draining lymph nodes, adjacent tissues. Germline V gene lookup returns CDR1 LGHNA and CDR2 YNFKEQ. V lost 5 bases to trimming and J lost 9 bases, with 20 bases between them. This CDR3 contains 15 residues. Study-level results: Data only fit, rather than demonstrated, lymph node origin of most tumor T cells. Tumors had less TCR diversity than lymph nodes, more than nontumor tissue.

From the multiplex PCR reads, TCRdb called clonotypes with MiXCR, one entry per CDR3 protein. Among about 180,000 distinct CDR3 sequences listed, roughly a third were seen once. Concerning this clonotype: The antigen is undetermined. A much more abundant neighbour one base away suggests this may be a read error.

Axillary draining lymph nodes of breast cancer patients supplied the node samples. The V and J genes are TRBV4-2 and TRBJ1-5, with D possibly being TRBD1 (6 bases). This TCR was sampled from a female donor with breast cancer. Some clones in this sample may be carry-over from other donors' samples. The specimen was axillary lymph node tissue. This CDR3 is CASSAKGGPLMPQHF. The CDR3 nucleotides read TGTGCCAGCAGCGCAAAGGGGGGCCCTTTGATGCCCCAGCATTTT.